The T cell receptor (beta chain) described here comes from a study of T-cell memory formation after mild COVID-19. Notes on the study in general: CD4+ contracting clones lay mainly in CM and EM, CD8+ ones in EMRA. Second-wave clones with a day 37 peak had unconfirmed SARS-CoV-2 specificity.

V was pared by 3 bases and J by 6 bases, with 7 bases of the junction left unmatched. The length of the CDR3 is 14 residues. Germline V CDR1 and CDR2: LNHDA, SQIVND (reference sequence). TCRdb passed the 5' RACE reads through MiXCR, listing each CDR3 protein once. Of a few hundred thousand distinct CDR3 sequences in the sample, roughly 19% were seen once. Comment on this clonotype: What it binds is not known.

The TCR comes from a man aged 18-30 years who had mild COVID-19 (a few samples of this study predate the infection). Cell type and time point are not known. The sequenced material came from PBMCs or a T cell subset sorted from them (not recorded which). This sequence joins TRBV19 and TRBJ1-1, with TRBD1 matching 7 bases. The CDR3 DNA reads as TGTGCCAGTAGTATCATCAGGGGGAGGGCTGAAGCTTTCTTT. Amino acids: CASSIIRGRAEAFF.